Listed below are T cell receptor beta chains from one sample, sequenced in a study of tumor T cells in aggressive B-cell lymphoma. Method: immunoSEQ multiplex PCR; TCRdb's copy keeps in-frame clones and lacks some. Of around 1,700 clones in the sample, roughly 92% were seen once. The sequenced sample was tumor tissue. The source of these receptors is an adult with diffuse large B cell lymphoma. Some clones in this sample may be carry-over from other donors' samples. Each CDR3 is given with its conserved first and last residue. D genes are given only for firm matches.

cdr3_nt: TGTGCCAGCAGTCGGAGTTTACAAGAGACCCAGTACTTC; cdr3_aa: CASSRSLQETQYF; v_call: TRBV6-5; d_call: NA; j_call: TRBJ2-5
cdr3_nt: TGCGCCAGTAGTATAGGACTAGCGGGCGGGGATACGCAGTATTTT; cdr3_aa: CASSIGLAGGDTQYF; v_call: TRBV19; d_call: TRBD2; j_call: TRBJ2-3
cdr3_nt: TGTGCCAGCAGCTTAGCACAGGGTGGAAAACTGTTTTTT; cdr3_aa: CASSLAQGGKLFF; v_call: TRBV7-2; d_call: NA; j_call: TRBJ1-4
cdr3_nt: TGCGCCAGCAGCTTGGAGGGACACCCGGGGACTGAAGCTTTCTTT; cdr3_aa: CASSLEGHPGTEAFF; v_call: TRBV5-1; d_call: NA; j_call: TRBJ1-1
cdr3_nt: TGCGCCAGCAGTGACGGCTGGACACGAAGCAATCAGCCCCAGCATTTT; cdr3_aa: CASSDGWTRSNQPQHF; v_call: TRBV10-2; d_call: NA; j_call: TRBJ1-5
cdr3_nt: TGTGCCAGCAGCCAAGAGGGACAGGGATACAATGAGCAGTTCTTC; cdr3_aa: CASSQEGQGYNEQFF; v_call: TRBV7-3; d_call: TRBD1; j_call: TRBJ2-1
cdr3_nt: TGCGCCAGCAGCCCCCATTGGAGGGCCGCGAACACCGGGGAGCTGTTTTTT; cdr3_aa: CASSPHWRAANTGELFF; v_call: TRBV4-1; d_call: NA; j_call: TRBJ2-2
cdr3_nt: TGTGCCAGCAGCCGAGGGGGTTCCGGGGAGCTGTTTTTT; cdr3_aa: CASSRGGSGELFF; v_call: TRBV7-9; d_call: NA; j_call: TRBJ2-2
cdr3_nt: TGCGCCAGCAGCCTCGGTAGGGGGGGAGCAGATACGCAGTATTTT; cdr3_aa: CASSLGRGGADTQYF; v_call: TRBV4-1; d_call: NA; j_call: TRBJ2-3
cdr3_nt: TGCAGTGCCGCGGATCTTGAAGCTTTCTTT; cdr3_aa: CSAADLEAFF; v_call: TRBV20-1; d_call: NA; j_call: TRBJ1-1
cdr3_nt: TGTGCCAGCAGCCCACCCTCCGGGCGGGAAAAGTGGACCGGGGAGCTGTTTTTT; cdr3_aa: CASSPPSGREKWTGELFF; v_call: TRBV5-6; d_call: NA; j_call: TRBJ2-2
cdr3_nt: TGTGCCGGGGGGTATACAGATACGCAGTATTTT; cdr3_aa: CAGGYTDTQYF; v_call: TRBV30; d_call: NA; j_call: TRBJ2-3
cdr3_nt: TGTGCCAGCAGTTTATATGGGGGGACGGTAATCGAGCAGTACTTC; cdr3_aa: CASSLYGGTVIEQYF; v_call: TRBV27; d_call: NA; j_call: TRBJ2-7
cdr3_nt: TGTGCCAGCAGCCTCGGGACAGGTGGAGGGCAGGAGACCCAGTACTTC; cdr3_aa: CASSLGTGGGQETQYF; v_call: TRBV5-8; d_call: TRBD1; j_call: TRBJ2-5
cdr3_nt: TGTGCCAGCAGCTTGTACCTGGCGCGGGGGGGGGTCACAGATACGCAGTATTTT; cdr3_aa: CASSLYLARGGVTDTQYF; v_call: TRBV5-6; d_call: TRBD2; j_call: TRBJ2-3
cdr3_nt: TGCAGCGTTGCCACTCTCCAAGAGACCCAGTACTTC; cdr3_aa: CSVATLQETQYF; v_call: TRBV29-1; d_call: NA; j_call: TRBJ2-5